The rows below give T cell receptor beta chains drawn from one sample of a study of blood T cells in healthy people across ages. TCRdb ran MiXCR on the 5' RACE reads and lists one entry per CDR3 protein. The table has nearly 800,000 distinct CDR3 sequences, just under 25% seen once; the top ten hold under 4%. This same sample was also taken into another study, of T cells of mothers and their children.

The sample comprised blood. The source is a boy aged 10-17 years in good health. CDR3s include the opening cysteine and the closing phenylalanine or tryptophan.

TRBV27,CASSLMGTGGGYTF
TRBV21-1,CAGSKGGTRGNQPQHF
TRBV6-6,CASSSPSPTDRLSYEQYF
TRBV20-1,CSAPDRGNYGYTF
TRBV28,CASTDRTTNSGEKLFF
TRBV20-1,CSARGVGGELGSGNTIYF
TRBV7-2,CASSPRQGRNEQFF
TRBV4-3,CASSEGAPGGLGETQYF
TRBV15,CATSRGDFQETQYF
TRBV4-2,CASSQDTWGEQFF
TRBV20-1,CSASSQKGETQYF
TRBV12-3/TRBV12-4,CASSFGQVGSYNSPLHF
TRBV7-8,CASSLVLRTSGSTDTQYF
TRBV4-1,CASSQDNSRGYVTEAFF
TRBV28,CAGRDSISYEQYF
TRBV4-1,CASSQEPVISNQPQHF
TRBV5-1,CASSLVAGTLNTEAFF
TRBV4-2,CATTELAGGPPGTGELFF
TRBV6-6,CASSYSTNQPQHF
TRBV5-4,CASSFVPAETQYF
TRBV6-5,CASSPTSGLSDEQYF
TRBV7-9,CASTGTDSIQQETQYF
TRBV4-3,CASSQGTGGGQETQYF
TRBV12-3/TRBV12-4,CASSPPTAYTGELFF
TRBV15,CATSRPDTGNTEAFF
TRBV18,CASSPSRGSPYEQYF
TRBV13,CASSPGGEGYTDTQYF
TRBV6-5,CASATGNYGYTF
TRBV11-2,CASSPHRGDLGYEQYF
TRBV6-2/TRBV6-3,CAGSPRTEQFF
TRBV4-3,CASSQSPGAYSGNTIYF
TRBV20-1,CSARERLAGVEQFF
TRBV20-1,CSAEGLAVNEQFF
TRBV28,CASDASTGGWNEQFF
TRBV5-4,CASSFRLNNGQFF
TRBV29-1,CSVLWAGRSYEQYF
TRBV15,CATSGGRGFNYGYTF
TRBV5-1,CASSLVVGGSEYEQYF
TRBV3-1,CASSGHSDREPDTQYF
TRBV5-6,CASSFSSGSYGYTF
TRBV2,CASSGQVFNYGYTF
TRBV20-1,CSASPLAGAYNEQFF
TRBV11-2,CASSLDSGDWNEQYF
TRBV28,CASSFPGVYGYTF
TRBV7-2,CASSLISGTLAYEQYF
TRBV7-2,CASSLELSYNYGYTF
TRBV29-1,CSVVGDTGELFF
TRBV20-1,CSAKTQGATRGEKLFF
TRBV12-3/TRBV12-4,CASRPPYAEAFF
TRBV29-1,CSVDTKSVEKLFF
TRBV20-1,CSARPSGTIYEQYF
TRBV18,CASSPVPANEKLFF
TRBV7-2,CASSLPRDIWGTDTQYF
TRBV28,CASTDLGAETQYF